This TCR beta chain was recorded in a study of T cell responses to AZD1222 COVID-19 vaccine. Study context: The study pooled second doses at about 4 or about 12 weeks.

Generated by immunoSEQ multiplex PCR, the TCRdb table keeps only in-frame clones and is missing some. The table records around 99,000 clones, 90% to 95% of them present only once. CDR1 and CDR2 from the germline V gene are SGHRS and YFSETQ. This CDR3 region has 15 residues. The trim removed 4 bases at V and 4 bases at J, leaving 7 bases unmatched. The study, taken as a whole, reports: Vaccine-associated CD4 TCRs spanned spike, dominant at 160-218 and 743-854.

With regard to this clone: As yet, its antigen is unknown.

This receptor was identified in an adult in good health. Sample: peripheral blood, taken on day 0 of AZD1222 vaccination. V is TRBV5-1 and J is TRBJ1-4, with 7 bases lining up with TRBD1. The CDR3 region has the DNA TGCGCCAGCAGCCTGACAGGGTTTAATAATGAAAAACTGTTTTTT. Translating gives CASSLTGFNNEKLFF.